One sample yielded the 30 T cell receptor beta chains listed below, sequenced in a study of immune characterization of retroperitoneal liposarcoma. TCRdb fed the PCR reads into MiXCR, producing one record per CDR3 protein. The sample has 9,500 to 13,000 distinct CDR3 sequences, 28% seen once. Sequenced: tumor tissue. The receptors originated from a male donor with retroperitoneal liposarcoma.

This clonotype was seen at least ten times. The rearrangement joins TRBV6-1 to TRBJ2-1, with 7 bases fitting TRBD2. Germline-derived CDR1 and CDR2 are MNHNS and SASEGT. V lost 7 bases and J lost 5; bases outside the gene matches: 5. The CDR3 totals 13 residues. The CDR3 DNA reads as TGTGCCAGCAACCGGGGGGAGGACAATGAGCAGTTCTTC. The encoded protein is CASNRGEDNEQFF.

The chain carries TRBV7-2 and TRBJ2-1; D perhaps matches TRBD2 (6 bases). The V gene's germline CDR1 is SGHTA and CDR2 FQGNSA. This CDR3 has 14 amino acids. V was cut by 3 bases and J by 3 bases, with 9 bases left in between. CDR3 protein: CASSFNGGYNEQFF. DNA for the CDR3: TGTGCCAGCAGCTTTAACGGGGGCTACAATGAGCAGTTCTTC.

By frequency in the sample, this clonotype is large (0.1 to 1%). This chain connects TRBV7-2 to TRBJ2-1; 8 nucleotides agree with TRBD2. The closer fit of TRBJ2-7 to the DNA end suggests the J call may be wrong. CDR3 size: 14 residues. Germline V gene data show CDR1 as SGHTA and CDR2 as FQGNSA. The CDR3 DNA sequence: TGTGCCAGCAGCTCGCGGGGGGTCTACAATGAGCAGTACTTC. This gives the protein CASSSRGVYNEQYF.

V and J are TRBV6-1 and TRBJ2-1; 7 bases agree with TRBD1. The CDR3 has 15 amino acids. Germline V gene lookup returns CDR1 MNHNS and CDR2 SASEGT. V lost 5 bases and J lost 13; bases outside the gene matches: 17. DNA of the CDR3: TGTGCCAGCAGTTCCAGACAGGGAACTAAAAACATTCAGTTCTTC. The encoded protein is CASSSRQGTKNIQFF.

This clonotype qualifies as medium-sized. The rearrangement joins TRBV7-2 to TRBJ2-1, with 8 bases identical to TRBD1. The J call may be wrong; the DNA end is better matched by TRBJ2-7. Germline CDR1 SGHTA, CDR2 FQGNSA. This CDR3 has 15 residues. CDR3 in DNA: TGTGCCAGCAGCTTAGATACAGGGGGGTACAATGAGCAGTACTTC. Translating it yields CASSLDTGGYNEQYF.

In this sample, this clonotype turned up a few times. The V call is TRBV6-1, the J call TRBJ2-1, with 8 bases that match TRBD1. The J call is doubtful: the DNA matches TRBJ2-7 better. CDR3 length equals 15 residues. CDR1 and CDR2 from the germline V gene are MNHNS and SASEGT. In nucleotides, the CDR3 is TGTGCCACTCATTCCCCGGACAGGGCTTTCTACGAGCAGTACTTC. Residues: CATHSPDRAFYEQYF.

This clonotype was seen repeatedly, ten times or more. V and J are TRBV6-1 and TRBJ2-1, with D perhaps matching TRBD1 (6 bases). Germline V gene data show CDR1 as MNHNS and CDR2 as SASEGT. The CDR3 spans 14 residues. V was clipped by 3 bases and J by 10 bases, with 16 bases between them. The CDR3 reads CASSETGHSYEQFF. In nucleotides, the CDR3 is TGTGCCAGCAGTGAGACAGGCCACTCCTACGAGCAGTTCTTC.

The genes are TRBV27 and TRBJ2-1; TRBD1 matches 7 bases. Germline-derived CDR1 and CDR2 are MNHEY and SMNVEV (reference sequence). This CDR3 comprises 14 residues. Trimming removed 2 bases from V and 10 bases from J; junction bases left unmatched: 8. This CDR3 reads CASSLKGGPYEQFF. The CDR3 DNA follows: TGTGCCAGCAGTTTAAAAGGGGGCCCCTACGAGCAGTTCTTC.

This clonotype was observed a handful of times. This chain connects TRBV6-4 to TRBJ2-5, with 11 bases matching TRBD2. The DNA end lines up better with TRBJ2-1; the J call may be wrong. Germline assignment: CDR1 MRHNA and CDR2 SNTAGT. The CDR3 covers 17 residues. CDR3 in DNA: TGTGCCAGCAGTCCCAGCCGGGCTAGCGGGAGGAACAGCGAGCAGTTCTTC. Translation gives CASSPSRASGRNSEQFF.

The chain recombines TRBV6-6 with TRBJ2-5; 10 bases match TRBD2. Unmatched junction bases numbered 14, after V lost 6 bases and J lost 1 base. CDR1 is MNHNY, CDR2 SVGAGI, per germline (reference sequence). There are 18 residues in the CDR3. The CDR3 sequence: CASSPGLAAISGQETQYF. CDR3 in DNA: TGTGCCAGCAGCCCCGGACTAGCGGCAATTTCGGGCCAAGAGACCCAGTACTTC.

This clonotype was counted a few times. The chain combines TRBV6-1 with TRBJ2-7; TRBD2 matches 7 bases. The CDR3 contains 13 residues. Germline trimming cut 6 bases from V and 3 bases from J; bases unmatched to any gene: 5. The germline V gene has CDR1 MNHNS and CDR2 SASEGT. In DNA form, the CDR3 reads TGTGCCAGCAGCCCCGGCGGGAGCTACGAGCAGTACTTC. As protein: CASSPGGSYEQYF.

This clonotype was counted at least ten times. The CDR3 DNA reads TGTGCCAGCAGTACTCATGGGGCAGGGGCTGGAAGCTCCTATAATTCACCCCTCCACTTT. Translation: CASSTHGAGAGSSYNSPLHF. The chain carries TRBV6-1 and TRBJ1-6; the D gene is possibly TRBD1 (6 bases). The CDR3 runs 20 residues. Between the trimmed V and J ends, which lost 5 bases and 0 bases, there was a span of 23 bases. The germline CDR1 and CDR2 sequences are MNHNS and SASEGT.

This clonotype was picked up a small number of times. The J gene is TRBJ1-1, the V gene TRBV7-6; D gene ambiguous. With 5 bases removed from V and 5 bases from J, the gap between germline ends came to 9 bases. CDR1 is SGHVS, CDR2 FNYEAQ, per germline. The CDR3 consists of 12 residues. CDR3 sequence (DNA): TGTGCCAGCAGCCCGATCGCTACTGAAGCTTTCTTT. This sequence encodes CASSPIATEAFF.

This clonotype was counted ten times or more. This chain joins TRBV6-6 and TRBJ2-1; TRBD2 is a possible D gene (7 bases). V was cut by 2 bases and J by 10 bases, with 15 bases left in between. This CDR3 spans 14 amino acids. The V gene's germline CDR1 is MNHNY and CDR2 SVGAGI (reference sequence). In DNA form, the CDR3 reads TGTGCCAGCAGTTACAGTCGGGGGGCGCCCGAGCAGTTCTTC. As protein: CASSYSRGAPEQFF.

This clonotype was detected ten times or more. In DNA form, the CDR3 reads TGTGCCAGCAGTTACTCGAGTCGTCAAGAGACCCAGTACTTC. Protein product: CASSYSSRQETQYF. The chain uses TRBV6-6 and TRBJ2-5, with D unresolved. Germline V gene data show CDR1 as MNHNY and CDR2 as SVGAGI (reference sequence). Trimming cost V 0 bases and J 2 bases, with 7 bases left between them. The CDR3 extends over 14 amino acids.

The chain couples TRBV6-6 to TRBJ2-3, with 7 nucleotides matching TRBD1. Germline CDR1 and CDR2: MNHNY and SVGAGI (reference sequence). The J segment lost 2 bases and the V segment lost 5 bases, leaving 1 base of the junction unmatched. This CDR3 has 13 residues. CDR3 DNA sequence: TGTGCCAGCAGTGGGACAGCCACAGATACGCAGTATTTT. Amino acids: CASSGTATDTQYF.

This chain joins TRBV6-8 and TRBJ2-5; TRBD2 aligns across 14 bases. The CDR3 loop spans 15 amino acids. The junction had 2 bases not matched to a gene; V was cut back by 4 bases and J by 4 bases. Germline V gene sequence: CDR1 MNHGY, CDR2 SAAAGT. CDR3 coding DNA: TGTGCCAGCAGTTTGGGACTAGCGGGAGCAGAGACCCAGTACTTC. This codes for CASSLGLAGAETQYF.

This clonotype was counted at least ten times. The gene calls are TRBV6-1 and TRBJ2-1, with TRBD1 matching over 7 bases. Per germline, CDR1 MNHNS and CDR2 SASEGT. The CDR3 is 14 residues long. The junction had 10 bases not matched to a gene; V was cut back by 6 bases and J by 8 bases. CDR3 sequence reads: CASSRRDSHYEQFF. The CDR3 DNA reads TGTGCCAGCAGCCGACGGGACAGCCATTATGAGCAGTTCTTC.

This clonotype has only a few counts. The chain employs TRBV6-1 and TRBJ2-3; D is perhaps TRBD1 or TRBD2 (5 bases each). V lost 4 bases and J lost 2, with 13 bases in between. Looked up from germline, CDR1 is MNHNS and CDR2 is SASEGT. The length of the CDR3 is 15 residues. In DNA, the CDR3 is TGTGCCAGCAGTGCTACGGGGCGCCACACAGATACGCAGTATTTT. Amino acid sequence: CASSATGRHTDTQYF.

The chain links TRBV6-1 to TRBJ2-1; 12 bases map to TRBD2. This CDR3 contains 17 residues. Germline CDR1 and CDR2: MNHNS and SASEGT. The ends lost 1 base at V and 13 bases at J; junction bases unmatched: 14. CDR3 protein: CASSEELAGGTSETQFF. In nucleotides, the CDR3 is TGTGCCAGCAGTGAAGAACTAGCGGGGGGCACAAGTGAGACCCAGTTCTTC.

The chain carries TRBV5-1 and TRBJ2-2, with D perhaps matching TRBD1 or TRBD2 (5 bases each). The ends were cut back, 0 bases at V and 6 bases at J, with 18 bases in the middle. From germline, CDR1 is SGHRS and CDR2 YFSETQ. CDR3 length: 17 residues. CDR3 amino acids: CASSLEGPRIAPGELFF. The CDR3 nucleotides are TGCGCCAGCAGCTTGGAGGGACCACGAATAGCGCCCGGGGAGCTGTTTTTT.

As DNA, the CDR3 is TGTGCCAGCAGTTTAATAGGGCAGGGTGAGGGCAATGAGCAGTTCTTC. It codes for CASSLIGQGEGNEQFF. The chain joins TRBV27 to TRBJ2-1; D may correspond to TRBD1 or TRBD2 (5 bases each). The CDR3 consists of 16 residues. Germline V gene sequence: CDR1 MNHEY, CDR2 SMNVEV (reference sequence). Trimming removed 2 bases from V and 6 bases from J, with 17 bases in between.

Many counts were recorded for this clonotype. The J gene is TRBJ1-1, the V gene TRBV27; D uncertain. V gave up 4 bases and J gave up 0 bases, with 6 bases separating them. Germline-derived CDR1 and CDR2 are MNHEY and SMNVEV (reference sequence). The CDR3 totals 13 residues. The DNA for the CDR3 is TGTGCCAGCAGTTCATGGGTGAACACTGAAGCTTTCTTT. Translating gives CASSSWVNTEAFF.

V is TRBV6-1 and J is TRBJ2-3, with D maybe TRBD1 (5 bases). TRBJ2-7 matches the DNA end more closely, so the J call is doubtful. The CDR3 has 18 residues. The germline V gene encodes CDR1 MNHNS and CDR2 SASEGT. CDR3 amino acids: CASSYNGLQGKTFYEQYF. The CDR3 DNA sequence: TGTGCCAGCAGCTATAATGGTCTTCAGGGAAAAACTTTCTACGAGCAGTACTTC.

Within the sample, this clonotype is medium-sized (0.01 to 0.1%). V is TRBV6-6 and J is TRBJ2-1; 11 nucleotides match TRBD2. The J call may be wrong; the DNA end is better matched by TRBJ2-7. The germline gives CDR1 MNHNY, CDR2 SVGAGI (reference sequence). The CDR3 spans 15 residues. The CDR3, as DNA: TGTGCCAGCAGTTACTTGGGACTAGCGGATTACGAGCAGTACTTC. Translation gives CASSYLGLADYEQYF.

The chain recombines TRBV6-1 with TRBJ2-3, with 8 bases that match TRBD1. V shed 5 bases and J 4 bases; nucleotides not matched to a gene: 5. The CDR3 contains 14 residues. Germline lookup yields CDR1 MNHNS and CDR2 SASEGT. CDR3 in DNA: TGTGCCAGCAGTTCGACAGGGGTAGCAGATACGCAGTATTTT. Protein: CASSSTGVADTQYF.

This clonotype occurred many times. The chain has TRBV6-1 and TRBJ2-7; TRBD1 might be the D (5 bases). This CDR3 is built from 15 residues. The germline V and J ends were trimmed by 6 bases and 3 bases, with 18 bases remaining between them. Germline CDR1 is MNHNS and CDR2 is SASEGT. Written as DNA, the CDR3 is TGTGCCAGCAGCGTAATCTCAGGGAATAGCTACGAGCAGTACTTC. As protein: CASSVISGNSYEQYF.

This clonotype came up many times. The chain combines TRBV11-3 with TRBJ2-3; no firm D call. This CDR3 is 13 amino acids long. Germline V gene lookup returns CDR1 SGHNT and CDR2 YENEEA. Between the trimmed V and J ends, which lost 5 bases and 1 base, there was a span of 7 bases. The CDR3 coding sequence is TGTGCCAGCAGCCCGCACGGCACAGATACGCAGTATTTT. The encoded protein is CASSPHGTDTQYF.

This clonotype was recorded many times. This chain connects TRBV27 to TRBJ2-5, with D hard to call. From germline, CDR1 is MNHEY and CDR2 SMNVEV (reference sequence). This CDR3 comprises 15 residues. Trimming cost V 5 bases and J 2 bases, with 15 bases left between them. CDR3 region: CASSASVETQETQYF. The DNA of the CDR3 is TGTGCCAGCAGTGCCTCGGTGGAGACTCAAGAGACCCAGTACTTC.

The chain links TRBV4-3 to TRBJ1-1, with no clear D. Per the germline V gene, CDR1 is LGHNA and CDR2 is YSLEER. V lost 4 bases, J lost 1 base, and 7 bases lay in between. The CDR3 loop spans 13 amino acids. CDR3 residues: CASSRDANTEAFF. In DNA form, the CDR3 reads TGCGCCAGCAGCCGCGACGCGAACACTGAAGCTTTCTTT.